The source of this T cell receptor (beta chain) is a study of blood T cell repertoires in COVID-19. Study background: From the United States, Italy and Spain came samples of acute and convalescent COVID-19. PBMCs, B-cell-depleted T cells, or T cells were the source of the cDNA or gDNA that made up the material.

The CDR3 is 15 amino acids. Germline assignment: CDR1 MNHEY and CDR2 SVGAGI. V lost 0 bases and J lost 6; bases outside the gene matches: 4. In the original analysis: Scientists estimated how many nucleated cells there were by amplifying reference gene primers. Some clones are missing from TCRdb's copy, which holds only in-frame ones; the method was immunoSEQ multiplex PCR. From that table come the V and J calls and clone size; the DNA was used to work out D and trimming. The sample holds some 100,000 clones, roughly 79% seen once. The sequence came from a human donor in a cohort sampled during active COVID-19. V gene TRBV6-5 combines with J gene TRBJ2-7; 11 bases are shared with TRBD2. Sequencing was performed on peripheral blood. Written as DNA, the CDR3 is TGTGCCAGCAGTTACTCTAGCGGGAGGGCCCCCGAGCAGTACTTC. Protein: CASSYSSGRAPEQYF.